This T cell receptor (beta chain) derives from a study of cytomegalovirus exposure and HLA in healthy donors. PCR involved 60 Vbeta and 13 Jbeta primers. The method was immunoSEQ multiplex PCR; TCRdb's version includes in-frame clones alone and lacks a portion of them. Here the sample spans some 130,000 clones, 82% being singletons. With 4 bases clipped from V and 4 bases from J, the junction kept 4 bases outside the gene matches. The germline V gene has CDR1 SGHRS and CDR2 YFSETQ. The length of the CDR3 is 15 residues. The chain has TRBV5-1 and TRBJ2-1; 11 nucleotides line up with TRBD2. Material for sequencing was PBMCs. This sequence originates from a woman in her forties or fifties in good health and CMV-seropositive. The CDR3 protein is CASSLGLADYNEQFF. Here the CDR3 DNA reads TGCGCCAGCAGCCTGGGACTAGCGGATTACAATGAGCAGTTCTTC. The variable domain in full, completed from reference TRBV5-1 and TRBJ2-1, reads KAGVTQTPRYLIKTRGQQVTLSCSPISGHRSVSWYQQTPGQGLQFLFEYFSETQRNKGNFPGRFSGRQFSNSRSEMNVSTLELGDSALYLCASSLGLADYNEQFFGPGTRLTVL.